Following are 27 T cell receptor beta chains from one sample sequenced in a study of post-analysis software for immune sequencing data. Study-wide findings and caveats: About five TRBV segments occurring more often in patients than controls included TRBV5-6, TRBV5-1 and TRBV20-1.

For these TCRs, the target antigens are not known. Included in the TCR beta cDNA libraries were unique molecular identifiers. MiXCR, applied by TCRdb to the PCR reads, yields one record per CDR3 protein. The data show approximately 400,000 distinct CDR3 sequences, roughly 38% seen once. Specimen: blood. The receptors were sampled from a girl between 5 and 17 years old with multiple sclerosis.

This clonotype was seen a few times. V and J are TRBV20-1 and TRBJ2-3; 9 bases map to TRBD2. In germline, CDR1 is DFQATT, CDR2 SNEGSKA (reference sequence). The CDR3 loop spans 15 amino acids. V gave up 3 bases and J gave up 2 bases; unmatched junction bases: 6. The CDR3 region has the DNA TGCAGTGCTAGGATAGCGGGGGCCATCACAGATACGCAGTATTTT. As protein: CSARIAGAITDTQYF.

This clonotype has a single count. This chain joins TRBV5-6 and TRBJ2-7, with 10 bases fitting TRBD1. The V and J ends lost 4 bases and 0 bases, in that order; junction bases with no gene match: 7. Germline CDR1 reads SGHDT; CDR2 reads YYEEEE. The CDR3 spans 16 residues. The CDR3 DNA reads TGTGCCAGCAGCCGTCCCGGGACAGGGGCCTCCTACGAGCAGTACTTC. Encoded protein: CASSRPGTGASYEQYF.

Points on this clonotype: The junction does not match germline at one end; this may be a read error. The chain combines TRBV10-3 with TRBJ2-7, with D hard to call. The DNA end favors TRBJ2-5, so the J call may be wrong. The V gene's germline CDR1 is ENHRY and CDR2 SYGVKD. The CDR3 is 12 amino acids. CDR3 DNA sequence: TGTGCCACCAGTGAAGGAGAAGAGACCCAGTACTTC. Protein: CATSEGEETQYF.

This clonotype showed up many times. The chain joins TRBV29-1 to TRBJ2-3; D not certain. V was shortened by 1 base and J by 2 bases, with 7 bases between the two germline ends. This CDR3 region has 13 residues. CDR1 is SQVTM and CDR2 is ANQGSEA in the germline V gene. CDR3 loop: CSVEGRATDTQYF. In nucleotides, the CDR3 is TGCAGCGTTGAAGGTAGGGCCACAGATACGCAGTATTTT.

This clonotype was recorded many times. This chain links TRBV20-1 with TRBJ2-3; D unclear. The CDR3 is 14 residues long. V was shortened by 6 bases and J by 1 base, with 14 bases between the two germline ends. Germline V gives CDR1 DFQATT, CDR2 SNEGSKA (reference sequence). The CDR3 protein is CSAPSKWRTDTQYF. Written as DNA, the CDR3 is TGCAGTGCCCCGTCCAAGTGGCGCACAGATACGCAGTATTTT.

This clonotype occurred a few times. CDR3 amino acids: CASSDRDSNQPQHF. For the CDR3, the DNA is TGTGCCAGCAGTGACCGGGACAGCAATCAGCCCCAGCATTTT. This chain uses TRBV2 with TRBJ1-5; D is perhaps TRBD1 (5 bases). Deletions cut 3 bases from V and 1 base from J, with 7 bases between. The CDR3 consists of 14 residues. From germline, CDR1 is SNHLY and CDR2 FYNNEI.

This chain connects TRBV29-1 to TRBJ2-5, with 7 bases that match TRBD2. There are 13 residues in the CDR3. Germline trimming cut 8 bases from V and 4 bases from J; bases unmatched to any gene: 10. In germline, CDR1 is SQVTM, CDR2 ANQGSEA. CDR3 residues: CSPAVPGGETQYF. DNA for the CDR3: TGCAGCCCTGCCGTCCCGGGGGGAGAGACCCAGTACTTC. The complete variable domain, with remaining parts taken from reference TRBV29-1 and TRBJ2-5, reads SAVISQKPSRDICQRGTSLTIQCQVDSQVTMMFWYRQQPGQSLTLIATANQGSEATYESGFVIDKFPISRPNLTFSTLTVSNMSPEDSSIYLCSPAVPGGETQYFGPGTRLLVL.

The table lists this clonotype with a count of one. V usage is TRBV20-1 and J usage is TRBJ1-5; D remains unclear. This CDR3 contains 14 residues. From germline, CDR1 is DFQATT and CDR2 SNEGSKA (reference sequence). Trimming took off 0 bases at V and 0 bases at J, with 6 bases between the two ends. The DNA for the CDR3 is TGCAGTGCTAGAGATCGGACTAGCAATCAGCCCCAGCATTTT. Residues: CSARDRTSNQPQHF.

This chain links TRBV5-1 with TRBJ2-7; 7 positions match TRBD1. The germline gives CDR1 SGHRS, CDR2 YFSETQ. V lost 4 bases, J lost 4 bases, and 11 bases stayed unmatched. The CDR3 loop spans 15 amino acids. The CDR3 region has the DNA TGCGCCAGCAGCCCAGAATGGGGACAGCAGTACGAGCAGTACTTC. Residues: CASSPEWGQQYEQYF.

V is TRBV12-3 or TRBV12-4 and J is TRBJ2-1; D is unclear. This CDR3 has 11 residues. The ends were cut back, 7 bases at V and 7 bases at J, with 8 bases in the middle. The CDR3 DNA is TGTGCCAGCACCCAAACGAATGAGCAGTTCTTC. It codes for CASTQTNEQFF.

The CDR3 region is CASSPLLYEQYF. The DNA for the CDR3 is TGTGCCAGCAGTCCGCTCCTCTACGAGCAGTACTTC. The chain uses TRBV28 and TRBJ2-7; D is unresolved. The germline V gene encodes CDR1 MDHEN and CDR2 SYDVKM. This CDR3 has 12 residues. Trimming removed 5 bases from V and 3 bases from J, with 8 bases in between.

The chain employs TRBV7-9 and TRBJ2-7; 8 nucleotides match TRBD1. The J segment lost 5 bases and the V segment lost 6 bases, leaving 6 bases of the junction unmatched. CDR3 length: 13 residues. Germline CDR1 and CDR2: SEHNR and FQNEAQ (reference sequence). The CDR3 is CASRQDRDHEQYF. CDR3 DNA: TGTGCCAGCAGGCAGGACAGGGACCACGAGCAGTACTTC.

This clonotype was counted between two and nine times. V gene TRBV20-1 combines with J gene TRBJ2-7; D is unresolved. Germline V gene lookup returns CDR1 DFQATT and CDR2 SNEGSKA (reference sequence). This CDR3 has 15 residues. V was pared by 3 bases and J by 5 bases, with 20 bases between. CDR3 nucleotide sequence: TGCAGTGCTAGTGCCCCGGCCTGGAGACCCCACGAGCAGTACTTC. Amino acids: CSASAPAWRPHEQYF.

The J gene is TRBJ2-2, the V gene TRBV3-1, with 7 nucleotides matching TRBD2. V shed 4 bases, J shed 6 bases, and the junction held 5 bases outside the gene matches. This CDR3 has 14 residues. Looked up from germline, CDR1 is LGHDT and CDR2 is YNNKEL (reference sequence). The CDR3 reads CASSLSTSSGELFF. The CDR3 DNA sequence: TGTGCCAGCAGCCTATCGACTAGCTCCGGGGAGCTGTTTTTT.

This clonotype was seen a few times. This rearrangement joins TRBV9 to TRBJ1-4; 10 bases line up with TRBD1. This CDR3 has 15 amino acids. Germline CDR1 reads SGDLS; CDR2 reads YYNGEE. The ends lost 3 bases at V and 8 bases at J; junction bases unmatched: 7. The CDR3 nucleotides are TGTGCCAGCAGCGAGACAGGGGGCGGCGGAGAAAAACTGTTTTTT. Translated: CASSETGGGGEKLFF.

This clonotype has only a few counts. The chain links TRBV12-3 or TRBV12-4 to TRBJ2-3; D gene unclear. This CDR3 has 12 residues. V was cut by 6 bases and J by 6 bases, with 10 bases left in between. CDR3 residues: CASSIYFDTQYF. The CDR3, as DNA: TGTGCCAGCAGCATCTATTTTGATACGCAGTATTTT.

In DNA, the CDR3 is TGCAGTGCTAGAGATGGCAGTTATGGCTACACCTTC. It encodes CSARDGSYGYTF. The chain recombines TRBV20-1 with TRBJ1-2; the D is unclear. Per germline, CDR1 DFQATT and CDR2 SNEGSKA (reference sequence). This CDR3 has 12 amino acids. V lost 0 bases and J 5 bases, leaving 7 bases between the germline ends.

The chain joins TRBV9 to TRBJ2-1; D is perhaps TRBD2 (6 bases). Deletions cut 6 bases from V and 2 bases from J, with 15 bases between. The CDR3 is made up of 15 amino acids. Germline-derived CDR1 and CDR2 are SGDLS and YYNGEE. The CDR3 protein is CASTLEGRTYNEQFF. CDR3 nucleotide sequence: TGTGCCAGCACCCTGGAGGGCAGGACCTACAATGAGCAGTTCTTC.

This clonotype occurred once. The genes are TRBV12-3 or TRBV12-4 and TRBJ1-2; D remains ambiguous. V was shortened by 2 bases and J by 0 bases, with 10 bases between the two germline ends. The CDR3 spans 15 residues. CDR3 bases: TGTGCCAGCAGTTTATCGGCATTCGCTAACTATGGCTACACCTTC. Amino acids: CASSLSAFANYGYTF.

The chain links TRBV7-2 to TRBJ2-3; TRBD2 agrees at 8 bases. Trimming took 1 base from V and 4 from J; bases not matched to a gene: 4. The CDR3 is 15 amino acids. Germline loops: CDR1 SGHTA, CDR2 FQGNSA. Here the CDR3 reads CASSLGSGGADTQYF. CDR3 bases: TGTGCCAGCAGCTTAGGGAGCGGGGGCGCAGATACGCAGTATTTT.

This chain uses TRBV7-3 with TRBJ2-5, with TRBD2 as a possible D gene (6 bases). Germline CDR1 reads SGHTA; CDR2 reads FQGTGA. The CDR3 length is 15 residues. Trimming pared 5 bases from V and 6 bases from J, leaving 19 bases between. The DNA of the CDR3 is TGTGCCAGCAGCCCGGAGGGTGGTGTTCCGAAGACCCAGTACTTC. Encoded protein: CASSPEGGVPKTQYF.

The gene calls are TRBV7-2 and TRBJ1-2; the match to TRBD1 covers 7 bases. This CDR3 has 12 amino acids. V lost 5 bases, J lost 7 bases, and 4 bases stayed unmatched. Germline CDR1 and CDR2: SGHTA and FQGNSA. CDR3 coding DNA: TGTGCCAGCAGCCGACAGGGACTTGGCTACACCTTC. Its translation: CASSRQGLGYTF. Using reference TRBV7-2 and TRBJ1-2 for the parts outside the CDR3, the full variable domain is GAGVSQSPSNKVTEKGKDVELRCDPISGHTALYWYRQSLGQGLEFLIYFQGNSAPDKSGLPSDRFSAERTGGSVSTLTIQRTQQEDSAVYLCASSRQGLGYTFGSGTRLTVV.

This clonotype was counted between two and nine times. The chain recombines TRBV4-2 with TRBJ1-2; the D is unclear. Germline loops: CDR1 LGHNA, CDR2 YNFKEQ. Trimming removed 1 base at V and 6 bases at J, with 9 bases between. The CDR3 totals 13 residues. For the CDR3, the DNA is TGTGCCAGCAGCCAAGGGGGATTTGATGGCTACACCTTC. Its protein is CASSQGGFDGYTF.

The chain uses TRBV29-1 and TRBJ2-1; D is perhaps TRBD1 (5 bases). The assigned J gene may be wrong: the sequence end matches TRBJ2-7 better. This CDR3 contains 14 residues. Germline V gene lookup returns CDR1 SQVTM and CDR2 ANQGSEA. For the CDR3, the DNA is TGCAGCGTTGGACAGTTCCCCGTTTCCAATGAGCAGTACTTC. It translates to CSVGQFPVSNEQYF.

This clonotype came up a few times. This chain links TRBV10-3 with TRBJ2-1; 9 nucleotides match TRBD1. Germline V gene sequence: CDR1 ENHRY, CDR2 SYGVKD. Unmatched junction bases numbered 10, after V lost 11 bases and J lost 8 bases. CDR3 size: 13 residues. The CDR3 sequence is CAVNRDRDDEQFF. The CDR3 DNA sequence: TGTGCCGTCAACCGGGACAGGGACGATGAGCAGTTCTTC.

V is TRBV3-1 and J is TRBJ2-4; D is unresolved. The CDR3 consists of 13 residues. The V gene's germline CDR1 is LGHDT and CDR2 YNNKEL (reference sequence). Deletions cut 0 bases from V and 2 bases from J, with 2 bases between. CDR3: CASSQEPKNIQYF. DNA of the CDR3: TGTGCCAGCAGCCAAGAACCCAAAAACATTCAGTACTTC.

This clonotype was counted ten times or more. V is TRBV29-1 and J is TRBJ2-7; a possible D gene is TRBD1 (6 bases). V lost 7 bases to trimming and J lost 2 bases, with 18 bases between them. The CDR3 runs 14 residues. Germline V gives CDR1 SQVTM, CDR2 ANQGSEA. CDR3 loop: CSAQYQGPPYEQYF. The CDR3 region has the DNA TGCAGCGCCCAGTACCAGGGGCCCCCCTACGAGCAGTACTTC.